Each of the 16 T cell receptor beta chains below was sequenced from the same sample in a study of T cells in localized non-small cell lung cancer. Clones were sequenced by immunoSEQ multiplex PCR, and TCRdb holds only the in-frame ones, with some missing. The sample lists about 560 clones, more than 25% occurring once. The material was lung tumor tissue, obtained before any cancer treatment. The receptors were sampled from a woman between 35 and 70 years old with stage II squamous cell lung carcinoma.

This clone is labeled large (0.1 to 1%). The chain combines TRBV6-8 with TRBJ1-6, with D possibly TRBD1 on 5 matching bases. CDR1 is MNHGY, CDR2 SAAAGT, per germline. The V end was cut by 8 bases, the J end by 9 bases, with 23 bases between. CDR3 length equals 16 residues. CDR3 protein: CASDTSRRGSISPLHF. The CDR3 DNA follows: TGTGCCAGCGATACCAGCAGGAGGGGCTCGATTTCACCCCTCCACTTT.

There are a few counts of this clone. The rearrangement links TRBV11-3 to TRBJ1-1, with 9 positions matching TRBD1. The CDR3 has 18 amino acids. Germline loops: CDR1 SGHNT, CDR2 YENEEA. V trimming: 5 bases; J trimming: 4 bases; junction bases outside the gene matches: 17. Here the CDR3 DNA reads TGTGCCAGCAGCCTCCTCTCCCTTACAGGGGGCGAAGGCACTGAAGCTTTCTTT. It is translated as CASSLLSLTGGEGTEAFF.

V usage is TRBV11-3 and J usage is TRBJ2-1, with 9 bases lining up with TRBD2. Germline V CDR1 and CDR2: SGHNT, YENEEA. This CDR3 is 14 amino acids long. Trimming cost V 3 bases and J 9 bases; bases outside gene matches: 6. CDR3 residues: CASSLERGDGEQFF. The CDR3, as DNA: TGTGCCAGCAGCTTGGAGCGGGGGGATGGTGAGCAGTTCTTC.

This chain links TRBV9 with TRBJ1-6; D gene uncertain. Trimming shortened V by 3 bases and J by 6 bases, and 7 bases separated the two germline ends. The CDR3 covers 13 residues. CDR1 is SGDLS, CDR2 YYNGEE, per germline. CDR3: CASSAGFNSPLHF. The CDR3 bases are TGTGCCAGCAGCGCGGGATTTAATTCACCCCTCCACTTT.

CDR3 loop: CASSLTPTGPPLHF. The CDR3 nucleotides read TGTGCCAGCAGTTTAACCCCGACAGGGCCACCCCTCCACTTT. The chain couples TRBV28 to TRBJ1-6; 7 bases agree with TRBD1. Germline V gene lookup returns CDR1 MDHEN and CDR2 SYDVKM. This CDR3 is 14 amino acids long. V lost 2 bases, J lost 11 bases, and 6 bases stayed unmatched.

The CDR3 DNA follows: TGTGCCAGCAGTTTTGGCCTCTTCTACGAGCAGTACTTC. It yields the protein CASSFGLFYEQYF. The rearrangement uses TRBV28 and TRBJ2-7; no firm D call. The CDR3 consists of 13 residues. The germline V gene encodes CDR1 MDHEN and CDR2 SYDVKM. The V end was cut by 3 bases, the J end by 3 bases, with 9 bases between.

The V and J genes are TRBV10-2 and TRBJ2-3; 9 bases are shared with TRBD2. CDR3 length: 17 amino acids. Germline V CDR1 and CDR2: WSHSY, SAAADI. V lost 3 bases to trimming and J lost 2 bases; unmatched junction nucleotides: 9. The CDR3 spells CASSEFKGGGATDTQYF. Here the CDR3 DNA reads TGCGCCAGCAGTGAATTTAAAGGCGGGGGGGCCACAGATACGCAGTATTTT.

This chain uses TRBV6-8 with TRBJ1-1; 7 positions match TRBD1. V shed 5 bases, J shed 10 bases, and the junction held 7 bases outside the gene matches. The germline V gene encodes CDR1 MNHGY and CDR2 SAAAGT. CDR3 size: 12 residues. The CDR3 reads CASSQTGRGAFF. CDR3 nucleotides: TGTGCCAGCAGTCAGACAGGGAGAGGAGCTTTCTTT.

The chain carries TRBV18 and TRBJ1-6; D perhaps matches TRBD1 (5 bases). This CDR3 spans 16 amino acids. Germline lookup yields CDR1 KGHSH and CDR2 LQKENI. The V gene lost 3 bases and the J gene lost 7 bases, with 16 bases spanning the gap. CDR3 in amino acids: CASSPNPGTANSPLHF. The CDR3 coding sequence is TGTGCCAGCTCACCGAACCCCGGGACGGCAAATTCACCCCTCCACTTT.

The gene calls are TRBV28 and TRBJ1-5; possible D gene TRBD1, 6 bases. Between the trimmed V and J ends, which lost 8 bases and 7 bases, there was a span of 15 bases. The CDR3 is 13 residues long. Germline V CDR1 and CDR2: MDHEN, SYDVKM. The CDR3 nucleotides are TGTGCCAGCTCGGGGGCCTCCAGGCAGCCCCAGCATTTT. Protein product: CASSGASRQPQHF.

This clone has a handful of counts. The chain uses TRBV28 and TRBJ1-6; D is unresolved. Germline assignment: CDR1 MDHEN and CDR2 SYDVKM. The CDR3 is 13 amino acids. Between the trimmed V and J ends, which lost 3 bases and 10 bases, there was a span of 10 bases. CDR3 bases: TGTGCCAGCAGTTTGGTTCAGAACTCACCCCTCCACTTT. Amino acids: CASSLVQNSPLHF.

The chain combines TRBV5-1 with TRBJ1-1, with 8 bases that match TRBD1. CDR3 length: 15 amino acids. Germline lookup yields CDR1 SGHRS and CDR2 YFSETQ. Trimming at V came to 4 bases and at J to 1 base, leaving 6 bases not matched to a gene. CDR3 amino acids: CASSRDRSSNTEAFF. As DNA, the CDR3 is TGCGCCAGCAGCAGGGACAGGTCATCGAACACTGAAGCTTTCTTT.

The chain joins TRBV9 to TRBJ1-1; 7 bases line up with TRBD1. The junction had 5 bases not matched to a gene; V was cut back by 0 bases and J by 6 bases. CDR1 is SGDLS, CDR2 YYNGEE, per germline. The CDR3 loop spans 14 amino acids. The CDR3 loop is CASSVEGGNSEAFF. DNA for the CDR3: TGTGCCAGCAGCGTAGAAGGGGGCAACTCTGAAGCTTTCTTT. The full variable domain, with the rest looked up from reference TRBV9 and TRBJ1-1, is DSGVTQTPKHLITATGQRVTLRCSPRSGDLSVYWYQQSLDQGLQFLIQYYNGEERAKGNILERFSAQQFPDLHSELNLSSLELGDSALYFCASSVEGGNSEAFFGQGTRLTVV.

This clone showed up just a few times. CDR3 bases: TGTGCCAGCAGCGCGACAGGGGTGACTGAAGCTTTCTTT. Amino acids: CASSATGVTEAFF. The rearrangement uses TRBV14 and TRBJ1-1; 8 bases are shared with TRBD1. The CDR3 covers 13 residues. Germline V gene lookup returns CDR1 SGHDN and CDR2 FVKESK. Unmatched junction bases numbered 4, after V lost 5 bases and J lost 5 bases.

By share, this clone ranks as large. The chain links TRBV11-3 to TRBJ2-3; D perhaps matches TRBD2 (7 bases). Trimming left V 6 bases short and J 2 bases short, with 15 bases between. Germline V gene data show CDR1 as SGHNT and CDR2 as YENEEA. This CDR3 spans 15 amino acids. CDR3 sequence reads: CASRRERGHTDTQYF. The CDR3 bases are TGTGCCAGCAGGAGAGAGCGGGGACACACAGATACGCAGTATTTT.

This rearrangement joins TRBV19 to TRBJ1-2, with D possibly matching TRBD1 (5 bases). CDR3 size: 14 residues. V lost 5 bases and J 3 bases, leaving 13 bases between the germline ends. The germline gives CDR1 LNHDA, CDR2 SQIVND (reference sequence). CDR3 in amino acids: CASSYQGSHYGYTF. DNA for the CDR3: TGTGCCAGTAGTTACCAGGGTTCACACTATGGCTACACCTTC.